This T cell receptor beta chain was retrieved from a study of blood T cell repertoires in COVID-19. The repertoire was sequenced with immunoSEQ multiplex PCR; TCRdb's copy has only in-frame clones and lacks some. The profile shows about 150,000 clones, 83% of them singletons. The junction had 5 bases not matched to a gene; V was cut back by 5 bases and J by 7 bases. CDR3 length: 13 residues. The sequenced sample consisted of peripheral blood. This rearrangement joins TRBV12-3 or TRBV12-4 to TRBJ1-5; 7 nucleotides line up with TRBD1. This TCR was recovered from a woman aged 60-70 years with COVID-19, enrolled during active disease. The CDR3 coding sequence is TGTGCCAGCAGTAAGACAGGGTGGCAGCCCCAGCATTTT. Protein product: CASSKTGWQPQHF.